This T cell receptor beta chain emerged from a study of blood T cell repertoires in COVID-19. Study summary: Collection of acute and convalescent COVID-19 samples took place in the United States, Italy and Spain. In each case, the material was cDNA or gDNA derived from T cells, B-cell-depleted T cells, or PBMCs.

In the original analysis: From reference gene primer amplification, estimates of nucleated cell counts were derived. Measured with immunoSEQ multiplex PCR; TCRdb has only the in-frame clones, and not every one. V and J calls and clone size are those listed in that table; D and trimming were worked out from the DNA. The sample consists of roughly 300,000 clones, around 90% of them appearing once. V shed 1 base and J shed 0 bases, with 6 bases lying between them. Germline assignment: CDR1 SGHAT and CDR2 FQDESV (reference sequence). There are 15 residues in the CDR3. This clone was observed a single time.

The sequenced sample consisted of peripheral blood. V and J are TRBV11-1 and TRBJ1-4; D gene unclear. The sequence derives from a young man with active or convalescent COVID-19. CDR3 residues: CASSLGGTTNEKLFF. For the CDR3, the DNA is TGTGCCAGCAGCTTAGGAGGGACAACTAATGAAAAACTGTTTTTT.